Sequencing of this T cell receptor beta chain was carried out in a study of T cells after yellow fever vaccination. The CDR3 runs to 14 residues. The ends were cut back, 1 base at V and 3 bases at J, with 10 bases in the middle. Looked up from germline, CDR1 is SGHDT and CDR2 is YYEEEE. TCRdb redid the calling of the 5' RACE reads with MiXCR, one entry per CDR3 protein. The profile shows about 350,000 distinct CDR3 sequences, approximately 12% of them singletons. This clonotype turned up a few times. This receptor was obtained from a man between 18 and 29 years old who received the YFV17D yellow fever vaccine. The chain is built from TRBV5-6 and TRBJ1-1; D possibly corresponds to TRBD1 (6 bases). The sequencing used CD4+ T cells sorted from PBMCs, collected 15 days after the yellow fever booster vaccination. CDR3 nucleotide sequence: TGTGCCAGCAGCTTGCCGGGGGCGGACACTGAAGCTTTCTTT. Translation: CASSLPGADTEAFF. The full variable domain, its missing parts supplied by reference TRBV5-6 and TRBJ1-1, is DAGVTQSPTHLIKTRGQQVTLRCSPKSGHDTVSWYQQALGQGPQFIFQYYEEEERQRGNFPDRFSGHQFPNYSSELNVNALLLGDSALYLCASSLPGADTEAFFGQGTRLTVV.